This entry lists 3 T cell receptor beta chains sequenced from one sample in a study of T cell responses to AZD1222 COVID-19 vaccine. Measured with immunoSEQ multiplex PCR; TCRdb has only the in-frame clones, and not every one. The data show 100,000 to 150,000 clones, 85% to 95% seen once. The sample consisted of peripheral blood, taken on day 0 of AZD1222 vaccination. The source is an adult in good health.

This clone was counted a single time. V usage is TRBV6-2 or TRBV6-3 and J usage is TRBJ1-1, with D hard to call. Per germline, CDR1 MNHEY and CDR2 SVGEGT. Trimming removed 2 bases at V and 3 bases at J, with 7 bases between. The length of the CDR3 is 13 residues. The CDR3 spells CASSYRGDTEAFF. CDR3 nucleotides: TGTGCCAGCAGTTACCGGGGAGACACTGAAGCTTTCTTT.

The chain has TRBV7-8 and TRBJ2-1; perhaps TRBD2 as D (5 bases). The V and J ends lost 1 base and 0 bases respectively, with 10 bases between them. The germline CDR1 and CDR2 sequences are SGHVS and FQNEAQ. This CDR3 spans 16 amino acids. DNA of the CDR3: TGTGCCAGCAGCTTAGTTGGTGGGAGCTCCTACAATGAGCAGTTCTTC. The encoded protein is CASSLVGGSSYNEQFF.

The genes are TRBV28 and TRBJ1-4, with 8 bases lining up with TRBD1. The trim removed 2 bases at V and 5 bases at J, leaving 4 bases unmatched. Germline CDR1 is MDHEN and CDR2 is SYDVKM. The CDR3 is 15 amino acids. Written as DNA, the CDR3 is TGTGCCAGCAGTTTACCCCGGACAGGGAATGAAAAACTGTTTTTT. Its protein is CASSLPRTGNEKLFF.